The present TCR beta chain was sequenced within a study of blood T cells in healthy people across ages. V lost 7 bases and J lost 0, with 16 bases in between. This CDR3 comprises 15 residues. The germline gives CDR1 DFQATT, CDR2 SNEGSKA (reference sequence). This clonotype came up a few times. The use of a sample-barcoded 5' primer and a J-beta primer mix characterized a second PCR of about 7 to 12 cycles. TCRdb processed the 5' RACE reads anew with MiXCR; each CDR3 protein has one entry. The data contain about 1,400,000 distinct CDR3 sequences, 45% to 70% of them singletons. Sample: blood. The J gene is TRBJ2-1, the V gene TRBV20-1; no clear D gene. The sequence came from a man aged 18 to 30 in good health. CDR3 bases: TGCAGTGTGAGAAGCCTGAGGCCCTCCTACAATGAGCAGTTCTTC. Translated: CSVRSLRPSYNEQFF.